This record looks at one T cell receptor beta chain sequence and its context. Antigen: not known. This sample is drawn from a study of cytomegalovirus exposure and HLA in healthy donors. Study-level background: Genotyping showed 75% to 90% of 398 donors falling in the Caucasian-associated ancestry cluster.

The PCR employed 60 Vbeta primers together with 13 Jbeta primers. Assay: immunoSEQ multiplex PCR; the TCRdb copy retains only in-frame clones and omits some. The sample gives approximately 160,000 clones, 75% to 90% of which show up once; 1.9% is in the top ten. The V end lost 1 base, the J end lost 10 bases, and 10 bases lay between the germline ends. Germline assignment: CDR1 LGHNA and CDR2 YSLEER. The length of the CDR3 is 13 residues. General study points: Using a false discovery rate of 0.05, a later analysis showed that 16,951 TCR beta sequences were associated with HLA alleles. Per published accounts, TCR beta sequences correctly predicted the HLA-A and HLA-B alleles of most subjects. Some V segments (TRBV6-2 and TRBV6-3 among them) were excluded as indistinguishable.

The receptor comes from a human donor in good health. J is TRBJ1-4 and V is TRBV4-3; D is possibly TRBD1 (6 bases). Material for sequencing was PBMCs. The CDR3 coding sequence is TGCGCCAGCAGCCAAGCACAGGGACGAAAACTGTTTTTT. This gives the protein CASSQAQGRKLFF.